This TCR beta chain was obtained from a study of blood T cell repertoires in COVID-19. The CDR3 covers 16 residues. CDR1 GTSNPN and CDR2 SVGIG come from the germline V gene (reference sequence). J was trimmed by 2 bases and V by 2 bases; bases with no gene match: 5. This clone was found a few times. Only in-frame clones appear in the TCRdb table, and some are missing; sequencing was by immunoSEQ multiplex PCR. The sample contains around 300,000 clones, roughly 89% of which appear only once. The V call is TRBV30, the J call TRBJ2-7, with TRBD2 matching over 14 bases. The receptor was derived from a woman aged 40 to 50 who had recovered from COVID-19. Sequences were obtained from PBMCs or T cells enriched from blood (not recorded which). CDR3 loop: CAWSSGTSGSPYEQYF. The DNA for the CDR3 is TGTGCCTGGAGTTCCGGGACTAGCGGGAGTCCCTACGAGCAGTACTTC.